This T cell receptor (beta chain) was found in a study of T cell repertoires in cytomegalovirus infection. TCRdb called the reads again in MiXCR, with one record for every CDR3 protein. Among hundreds of thousands of distinct CDR3 sequences, 20% to 25% were seen once, and the ten largest hold roughly 8%. This clonotype has only a few counts. This CDR3 has 14 amino acids. V gave up 6 bases and J gave up 2 bases, with 12 bases separating them. Per germline, CDR1 LNHDA and CDR2 SQIVND (reference sequence). This clonotype originated in a human donor in good health (CMV status not recorded). Some clones in this sample may be carry-over from other donors' samples. The chain joins TRBV19 to TRBJ2-3; D remains unclear. The sample was CD8+ T cells from PBMCs. The CDR3 region has the DNA TGTGCCAGTAGAAGAGCTTTGATCACAGATACGCAGTATTTT. Translating gives CASRRALITDTQYF.